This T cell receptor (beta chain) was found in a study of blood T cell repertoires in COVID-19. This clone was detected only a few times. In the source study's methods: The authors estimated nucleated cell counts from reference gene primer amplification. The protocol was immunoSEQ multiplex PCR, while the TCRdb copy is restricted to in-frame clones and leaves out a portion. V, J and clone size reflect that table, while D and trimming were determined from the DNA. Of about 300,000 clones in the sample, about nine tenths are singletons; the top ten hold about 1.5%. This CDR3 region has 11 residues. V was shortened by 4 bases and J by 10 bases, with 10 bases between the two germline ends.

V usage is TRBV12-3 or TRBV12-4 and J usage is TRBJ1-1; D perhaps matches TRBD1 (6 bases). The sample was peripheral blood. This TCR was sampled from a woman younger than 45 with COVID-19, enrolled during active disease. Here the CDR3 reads CASSSGQRAFF. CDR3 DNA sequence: TGTGCCAGCAGTTCCGGACAGAGAGCTTTCTTT.